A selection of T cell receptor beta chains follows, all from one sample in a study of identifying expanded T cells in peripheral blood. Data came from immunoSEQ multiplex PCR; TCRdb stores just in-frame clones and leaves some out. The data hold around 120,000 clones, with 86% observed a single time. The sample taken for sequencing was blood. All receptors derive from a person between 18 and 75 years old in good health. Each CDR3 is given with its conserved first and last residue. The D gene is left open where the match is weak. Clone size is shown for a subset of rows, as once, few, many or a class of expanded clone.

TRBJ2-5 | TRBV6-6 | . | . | CASSYQLGYETQYF | TGTGCCAGCAGTTACCAGCTTGGGTATGAGACCCAGTACTTC
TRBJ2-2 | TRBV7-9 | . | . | CASSSGLTGELFF | TGTGCCAGCAGCTCCGGGCTCACCGGGGAGCTGTTTTTT
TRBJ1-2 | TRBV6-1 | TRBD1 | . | CASSEVGQVYGYTF | TGTGCCAGCAGTGAAGTGGGACAGGTCTATGGCTACACCTTC
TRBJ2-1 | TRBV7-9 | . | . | CASSPTWGSYNEQFF | TGTGCCAGCAGCCCTACTTGGGGTTCCTACAATGAGCAGTTCTTC
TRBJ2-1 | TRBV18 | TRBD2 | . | CASSRLAGLSSYNEQFF | TGTGCCAGCTCAAGACTAGCGGGGCTGAGCTCCTACAATGAGCAGTTCTTC
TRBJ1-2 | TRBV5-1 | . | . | CASSLESLVDGYTF | TGCGCCAGCAGCTTAGAGTCTTTGGTCGATGGCTACACCTTC
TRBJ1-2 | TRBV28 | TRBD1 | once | CASSSGGQGHGYTF | TGTGCCAGCAGCTCAGGGGGCCAGGGTCATGGCTACACCTTC
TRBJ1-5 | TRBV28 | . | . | CASSSLGREQPQHF | TGTGCCAGCAGTTCATTAGGGAGGGAACAGCCCCAGCATTTT
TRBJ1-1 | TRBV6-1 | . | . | CASPQEGLSESEAFF | TGTGCCAGCCCTCAAGAGGGTCTCTCGGAATCTGAAGCTTTCTTT
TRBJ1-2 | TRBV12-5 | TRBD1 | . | CASGSGQGNYGYTF | TGTGCTAGTGGTTCAGGACAGGGGAACTATGGCTACACCTTC
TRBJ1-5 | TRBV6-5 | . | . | CASSWNGDQPQHF | TGTGCCAGCAGTTGGAATGGTGATCAGCCCCAGCATTTT
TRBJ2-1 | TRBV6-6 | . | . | CASSYLTGFDEQFF | TGTGCCAGCAGTTACTTAACGGGGTTCGATGAGCAGTTCTTC
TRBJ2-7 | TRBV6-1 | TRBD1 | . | CASEPGTVSYEQYF | TGTGCCAGCGAGCCCGGGACAGTTTCTTACGAGCAGTACTTC
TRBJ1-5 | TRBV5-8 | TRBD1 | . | CASSLRGQGLQPQHF | TGTGCCAGCAGCTTACGGGGACAGGGGCTTCAGCCCCAGCATTTT
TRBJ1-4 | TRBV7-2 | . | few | CASSLGTGEKLFF | TGTGCCAGCAGCTTAGGGACGGGAGAAAAACTGTTTTTT
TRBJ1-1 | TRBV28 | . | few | CASSLFTPNTEAFF | TGTGCCAGCAGTTTATTTACCCCGAACACTGAAGCTTTCTTT
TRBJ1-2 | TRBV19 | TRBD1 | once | CATGGQGAQAGYTF | TGTGCGACCGGGGGACAGGGGGCGCAGGCCGGCTACACCTTC
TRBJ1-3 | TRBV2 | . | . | CASSERGSGNTIYF | TGTGCCAGCAGTGAACGAGGGTCTGGAAACACCATATATTTT
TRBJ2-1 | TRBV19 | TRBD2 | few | CASSGILAGAYNEQFF | TGTGCCAGTAGTGGCATCTTAGCGGGAGCCTACAATGAGCAGTTCTTC
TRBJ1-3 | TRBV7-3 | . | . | CASSLFPGNTIYF | TGTGCCAGCAGCCTATTTCCTGGAAACACCATATATTTT
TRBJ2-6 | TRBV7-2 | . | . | CASSFKSSSGANVLTF | TGTGCCAGCAGCTTTAAATCGAGCTCTGGGGCCAACGTCCTGACTTTC
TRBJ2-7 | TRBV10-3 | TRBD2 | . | CAISEPRGVLYEQYF | TGTGCCATCAGTGAGCCCCGGGGGGTCCTGTACGAGCAGTACTTC
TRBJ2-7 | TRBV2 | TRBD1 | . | CASSLPGQGNHEQYF | TGTGCCAGCAGCCTCCCGGGACAGGGGAACCACGAGCAGTACTTC
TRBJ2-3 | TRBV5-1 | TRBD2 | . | CASRAGSTDTQYF | TGCGCCAGCAGAGCGGGATCGACAGATACGCAGTATTTT
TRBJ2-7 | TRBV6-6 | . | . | CASRQVADYEQYF | TGTGCCAGCCGACAGGTTGCGGATTACGAGCAGTACTTC
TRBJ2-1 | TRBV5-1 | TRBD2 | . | CASSITPSGGNEQFF | TGCGCCAGCAGCATAACCCCTAGCGGGGGGAACGAGCAGTTCTTC
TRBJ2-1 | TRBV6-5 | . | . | CASSPGLGDNEQFF | TGTGCCAGCAGCCCCGGGTTGGGGGACAATGAGCAGTTCTTC
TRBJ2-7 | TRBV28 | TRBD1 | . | CASSQLGQDHYEQYF | TGTGCCAGCAGTCAGCTGGGACAGGACCATTACGAGCAGTACTTC
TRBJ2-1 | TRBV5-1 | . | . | CASSLETENGEQFF | TGCGCCAGCAGCTTGGAGACAGAGAATGGTGAGCAGTTCTTC
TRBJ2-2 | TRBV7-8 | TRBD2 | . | CASRGLAGVDTGELFF | TGTGCCAGCAGAGGACTAGCGGGTGTGGACACCGGGGAGCTGTTTTTT
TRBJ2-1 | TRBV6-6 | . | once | CASSSPGLPNEQFF | TGTGCCAGCAGTTCTCCGGGACTCCCCAATGAGCAGTTCTTC
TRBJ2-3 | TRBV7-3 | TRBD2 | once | CASSPRLAGGLDTQYF | TGTGCCAGCAGCCCGAGGCTAGCGGGGGGCCTAGATACGCAGTATTTT
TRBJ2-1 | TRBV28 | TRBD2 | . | CASSWGTSGGYNEQFF | TGTGCCAGCAGTTGGGGGACTAGCGGGGGCTACAATGAGCAGTTCTTC
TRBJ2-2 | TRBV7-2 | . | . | CASSLRQAGELFF | TGTGCCAGCAGCTTACGTCAGGCCGGGGAGCTGTTTTTT
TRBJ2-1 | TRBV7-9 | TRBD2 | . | CASSPIAGGFQFF | TGTGCCAGCAGCCCAATCGCGGGGGGCTTTCAGTTCTTC
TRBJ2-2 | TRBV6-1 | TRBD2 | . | CASSVAGVVGELFF | TGTGCCAGCAGTGTAGCGGGAGTCGTCGGGGAGCTGTTTTTT
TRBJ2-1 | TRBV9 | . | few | CASSPQEGAYNEQFF | TGTGCCAGCAGCCCCCAGGAGGGGGCCTACAATGAGCAGTTCTTC
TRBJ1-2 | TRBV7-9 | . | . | CASSFSVDSYTF | TGTGCCAGCAGCTTTTCCGTTGACAGCTACACCTTC
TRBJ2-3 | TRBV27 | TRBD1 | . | CASSTRDRVYDTQYF | TGTGCCAGCAGTACCCGGGACAGGGTTTATGATACGCAGTATTTT
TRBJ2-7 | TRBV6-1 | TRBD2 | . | CASRRLGLAYEQYF | TGTGCCAGCAGACGACTTGGACTAGCTTACGAGCAGTACTTC
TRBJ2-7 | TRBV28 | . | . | CASSGADYEQYF | TGTGCCAGCAGTGGCGCGGACTACGAGCAGTACTTC
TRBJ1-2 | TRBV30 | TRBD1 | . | CACHPGQRTGGYTF | TGTGCCTGTCACCCGGGACAGCGGACCGGGGGCTACACCTTC
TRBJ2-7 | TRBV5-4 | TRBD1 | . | CASSSGQGYEQYF | TGTGCCAGCAGCAGTGGACAGGGCTACGAGCAGTACTTC
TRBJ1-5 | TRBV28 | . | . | CASSPQSAGSHHQPQHF | TGTGCCAGCAGTCCCCAAAGTGCAGGTTCTCATCATCAGCCCCAGCATTTT
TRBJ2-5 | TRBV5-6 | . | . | CASSFLVGGETQYF | TGTGCCAGCAGCTTTCTTGTCGGCGGAGAGACCCAGTACTTC
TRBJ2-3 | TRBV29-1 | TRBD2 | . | CSVGLVSDTQYF | TGCAGCGTAGGACTAGTTTCGGACACGCAGTATTTT
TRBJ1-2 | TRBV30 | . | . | CAWSVHGLNNYGYTF | TGTGCCTGGAGTGTACACGGCCTAAATAACTATGGCTACACCTTC